A selection of T cell receptor beta chains follows, all from one sample in a study of T cell responses to AZD1222 COVID-19 vaccine. Only in-frame clones appear in the TCRdb table, and some are missing; sequencing was by immunoSEQ multiplex PCR. The sample comprises 150,000 to 200,000 clones, around 92% of which are singletons, and roughly 9.8% rests with the top ten. The sequenced sample was peripheral blood, obtained on day 0 of AZD1222 vaccination. These TCRs come from an adult in good health. Both conserved end residues are part of each CDR3. D genes are given only for firm matches. Clone size is stated in some rows and not others, as once, few, many or a class when expanded.

clone size	V gene	D gene	CDR3 length	J gene	CDR3 protein	CDR3 DNA
-	TRBV18	-	15	TRBJ1-3	CASSPTGSSGNTIYF	TGTGCCAGCTCACCCACAGGGAGCTCTGGAAACACCATATATTTT
-	TRBV6-1	-	15	TRBJ1-1	CASSEGEGWVTEAFF	TGTGCCAGCAGTGAAGGGGAGGGGTGGGTCACTGAAGCTTTCTTT
-	TRBV30	TRBD2	11	TRBJ2-7	CAWTGGYEQYF	TGTGCCTGGACGGGAGGCTACGAGCAGTACTTC
-	TRBV5-6	TRBD2	16	TRBJ2-1	CASSTITSSGRTSDFF	TGTGCCAGCAGCACCATCACCTCTAGCGGGAGAACATCTGACTTCTTC
once	TRBV2	TRBD2	14	TRBJ2-7	CASTGGLALSEQYF	TGTGCCAGCACCGGGGGACTAGCGCTTTCCGAGCAGTACTTC
-	TRBV7-9	-	13	TRBJ2-7	CASSPTQGGEQYF	TGTGCCAGCAGCCCAACCCAGGGAGGCGAGCAGTACTTC
once	TRBV19	-	15	TRBJ2-1	CASSLDDSSYNEQFF	TGTGCCAGTAGCCTTGACGATAGCTCCTACAATGAGCAGTTCTTC
-	TRBV7-9	TRBD2	17	TRBJ2-3	CASSLVQLAGVSDTQYF	TGTGCCAGCAGCTTAGTCCAACTAGCGGGAGTATCAGATACGCAGTATTTT
-	TRBV2	TRBD2	16	TRBJ2-3	CASTGLAGIHRDTQYF	TGTGCCAGCACCGGACTAGCGGGTATACACCGAGATACGCAGTATTTT
-	TRBV9	-	14	TRBJ2-1	CASSVGVDGPEQFF	TGTGCCAGCAGCGTAGGGGTGGACGGGCCTGAGCAGTTCTTC
-	TRBV20-1	-	14	TRBJ1-5	CSASSQYSNQPQHF	TGCAGTGCTAGTTCTCAGTATAGCAATCAGCCCCAGCATTTT
-	TRBV6-1	-	15	TRBJ1-6	CASSERDGLNSPLHF	TGTGCCAGCAGTGAAAGGGACGGACTTAATTCACCCCTCCACTTT
-	TRBV7-2	TRBD2	13	TRBJ2-1	CASSPLAGVGQFF	TGTGCCAGCTCTCCTTTAGCGGGGGTCGGGCAGTTCTTC
-	TRBV7-7	TRBD1	15	TRBJ2-2	CASSSGQSNTGELFF	TGTGCTAGCAGCTCGGGACAGTCGAACACCGGGGAGCTGTTTTTT
few	TRBV9	TRBD2	17	TRBJ2-7	CASSAHGLAGMTYEQYF	TGTGCCAGCAGCGCCCACGGTCTAGCGGGAATGACCTACGAGCAGTACTTC
-	TRBV5-1	-	14	TRBJ1-1	CASSYIDLRGEAFF	TGCGCCAGCAGCTATATCGACCTGAGAGGTGAAGCTTTCTTT
-	TRBV9	TRBD1	15	TRBJ2-7	CASSAGTGVAYEQYF	TGTGCCAGCAGCGCCGGGACAGGGGTGGCCTACGAGCAGTACTTC
-	TRBV4-1	-	17	TRBJ2-5	CASSQDVPQGSLETQYF	TGCGCCAGCAGCCAAGATGTGCCACAGGGTTCCTTAGAGACCCAGTACTTC